This T cell receptor beta chain was sequenced during a study of OX40 agonist ivuxolimab in advanced cancers. Study-level information: Across the patients, intravenous ivuxolimab was delivered every 2 weeks at 0.01 to 10 mg/kg. Melanoma, hepatocellular carcinoma, head and neck or renal cell cancer occurred in dose-escalation patients. General observations from the study: Clonal expansion was seen in CD4+ and CD8+ blood T cells by week 6 at 0.1 to 3.0 mg/kg.

Sequencing was performed with immunoSEQ multiplex PCR; in TCRdb, only in-frame clones are kept and a portion is missing. Altogether 50,000 to 60,000 clones are present, about 79% being singletons, with the ten largest covering roughly 1.5%. V shed 3 bases and J shed 5 bases, with 13 bases lying between them. Germline V gives CDR1 SGHVS, CDR2 FQNEAQ. This CDR3 contains 14 residues. As to this clone: The antigen is unknown.

The chain couples TRBV7-8 to TRBJ1-1; D is uncertain. The TCR was taken from an adult with an advanced solid tumor such as melanoma, head and neck, liver or kidney cancer. Here the sequenced sample was CD4+ or CD8+ T cells sorted from blood, taken in a trial of the OX40 agonist ivuxolimab. DNA for the CDR3: TGTGCCAGCAGCTTCCTGGGCCGGGGAACTGAAGCTTTCTTT. It codes for CASSFLGRGTEAFF.